One and the same sample provided the 27 T cell receptor beta chains below, sequenced in a study of CD8+ T cells in alopecia areata listed by TCRdb under 2018. Library generation was performed with the immunoSEQ multiplex PCR assay. For TCR sequencing, RNA was extracted from every sample and reverse transcribed into cDNA to serve as template. TCRdb re-hosts the immuneACCESS table, in-frame sequences only. Its copies lack some clones; in the studies checked, an unresolved V gene accounts for under half of them, and the cause for the rest is not known. This sample holds approximately 200,000 clones; 50% to 60% were observed only once. The top ten hold around 0.69% of the sample. The time point label on this specimen signifies: around 29 days on oral tofacitinib. The intended sense of this specimen's treatment or condition label: oral pan-JAK inhibitor, 5-10 mg twice daily. The sample in question was CD4+ T cells sorted from blood, obtained at week 4, from a patient treated with tofacitinib. The receptors here all came from a human donor with alopecia areata.

In its sample, this clone was seen once. The chain is built from TRBV19 and TRBJ1-5, with D uncertain. The CDR3 is made up of 14 amino acids. V was trimmed by 3 bases and J by 2 bases, leaving 8 bases between them. Germline V CDR1 and CDR2: LNHDA, SQIVND (reference sequence). The CDR3 DNA reads as TGTGCCAGTAGTATCGGTCAGGGCAATCAGCCCCAGCATTTT. Its protein is CASSIGQGNQPQHF.

This clone was seen a few times. The rearrangement links TRBV29-1 to TRBJ2-3, with TRBD1 matching 8 bases. The CDR3 totals 14 residues. With V trimmed by 8 bases and J by 3 bases, 10 bases remained unmatched. From germline, CDR1 is SQVTM and CDR2 ANQGSEA. CDR3 coding DNA: TGCAGCACCCGGGGCAGGGGGCGAACAGATACGCAGTATTTT. Translating it yields CSTRGRGRTDTQYF.

This chain uses TRBV5-1 with TRBJ2-7; 13 bases map to TRBD2. The CDR3 has 16 residues. The V and J ends lost 0 bases and 5 bases, in that order; junction bases with no gene match: 5. Per the germline V gene, CDR1 is SGHRS and CDR2 is YFSETQ. CDR3 in amino acids: CASSLVGTSGMNEQYF. For the CDR3, the DNA is TGCGCCAGCAGCTTGGTCGGGACTAGCGGGATGAACGAGCAGTACTTC.

V is TRBV27 and J is TRBJ2-7; possibly TRBD1 for D (5 bases). Between the trimmed V and J ends, which lost 6 bases and 0 bases, there was a span of 9 bases. Germline CDR1 reads MNHEY; CDR2 reads SMNVEV (reference sequence). This CDR3 is built from 13 residues. This chain's CDR3 is CASRPDISYEQYF. CDR3 nucleotides: TGTGCCAGCAGACCGGACATCTCCTACGAGCAGTACTTC.

There are a few counts of this clone. The CDR3 reads CASSQLSGRAYNEQFF. In DNA form, the CDR3 reads TGTGCCAGCAGCCAACTAAGCGGGAGGGCCTACAATGAGCAGTTCTTC. The chain employs TRBV5-4 and TRBJ2-1, with 10 bases that match TRBD2. This CDR3 spans 16 amino acids. The germline CDR1 and CDR2 sequences are SGHNT and YYREEE (reference sequence). Trimming took 4 bases from V and 2 from J; bases not matched to a gene: 6.

The V and J genes are TRBV30 and TRBJ1-4; D call uncertain. Trimming stripped 0 bases from V and 8 bases from J, with 10 bases between. CDR1 and CDR2 from the germline V gene are GTSNPN and SVGIG (reference sequence). The CDR3 covers 13 residues. The CDR3 DNA reads TGTGCCTGGAGTGTGATGGTTTACGAAAAACTGTTTTTT. It translates to CAWSVMVYEKLFF.

V and J are TRBV7-9 and TRBJ2-7, with TRBD1 as a possible D gene (7 bases). The germline V gene has CDR1 SEHNR and CDR2 FQNEAQ (reference sequence). The CDR3 contains 15 residues. Trimming stripped 4 bases from V and 5 bases from J, with 18 bases between. CDR3 nucleotides: TGTGCCAGCAGCTCATCGTGGAGGGGGCCCAACGAGCAGTACTTC. The encoded protein is CASSSSWRGPNEQYF.

The chain is built from TRBV27 and TRBJ2-6; D is undetermined. CDR1 MNHEY and CDR2 SMNVEV come from the germline V gene (reference sequence). The V end lost 7 bases, the J end lost 1 base, and 8 bases lay between the germline ends. CDR3 length: 14 residues. CDR3 in DNA: TGTGCCAGCAAAGTAAGTTCTGGGGCCAACGTCCTGACTTTC. It yields the protein CASKVSSGANVLTF. Variable domain in full (rest from reference TRBV27 and TRBJ2-6): EAQVTQNPRYLITVTGKKLTVTCSQNMNHEYMSWYRQDPGLGLRQIYYSMNVEVTDKGDVPEGYKVSRKEKRNFPLILESPSPNQTSLYFCASKVSSGANVLTFGAGSRLTVL.

This clone appeared a few times. The chain couples TRBV2 to TRBJ2-4; a possible D gene is TRBD1 (5 bases). V was clipped by 0 bases and J by 0 bases, with 12 bases between them. Germline CDR1 and CDR2: SNHLY and FYNNEI. The CDR3 is made up of 17 amino acids. CDR3 in amino acids: CASSEAKGNLAKNIQYF. CDR3 nucleotides: TGTGCCAGCAGTGAAGCGAAGGGGAACCTAGCCAAAAACATTCAGTACTTC.

This chain uses TRBV5-4 with TRBJ2-3; D possibly matches TRBD1 or TRBD2 (5 bases each). Germline CDR1 SGHNT, CDR2 YYREEE (reference sequence). Trimming removed 4 bases from V and 6 bases from J, with 12 bases in between. CDR3 size: 13 residues. For the CDR3, the DNA is TGTGCCAGCAGCCTCTCGGGGCAGGATACGCAGTATTTT. It encodes CASSLSGQDTQYF.

The chain recombines TRBV29-1 with TRBJ1-1; 7 bases are a match to TRBD1. V lost 7 bases, J lost 1 base, and 9 bases stayed unmatched. From germline, CDR1 is SQVTM and CDR2 ANQGSEA. The CDR3 is made up of 14 amino acids. CDR3 in DNA: TGCAGCGGGGCACCGGGACAGCGGAACACTGAAGCTTTCTTT. Protein product: CSGAPGQRNTEAFF.

The chain carries TRBV5-4 and TRBJ2-2, with a possible D match to TRBD2 (6 bases). Between the trimmed V and J ends, which lost 3 bases and 4 bases, there was a span of 16 bases. The CDR3 length is 16 residues. Germline CDR1 SGHNT, CDR2 YYREEE (reference sequence). The CDR3 here is CASSSHRDSVTGELFF. The CDR3 nucleotides are TGTGCCAGCAGCTCCCACCGGGACTCAGTCACCGGGGAGCTGTTTTTT. The whole variable domain, filled in from reference TRBV5-4 and TRBJ2-2, reads ETGVTQSPTHLIKTRGQQVTLRCSSQSGHNTVSWYQQALGQGPQFIFQYYREEENGRGNFPPRFSGLQFPNYSSELNVNALELDDSALYLCASSSHRDSVTGELFFGEGSRLTVL.

The rearrangement uses TRBV28 and TRBJ2-1; a weak D match, TRBD1 (6 bases). With 4 bases removed from V and 7 bases from J, the gap between germline ends came to 14 bases. Germline CDR1 is MDHEN and CDR2 is SYDVKM. The CDR3 length is 14 residues. The CDR3 loop reads CASSSQQGMNEQFF. The CDR3 DNA follows: TGTGCCAGCAGTTCACAACAGGGTATGAATGAGCAGTTCTTC. The whole variable domain, filled in from reference TRBV28 and TRBJ2-1, reads DVKVTQSSRYLVKRTGEKVFLECVQDMDHENMFWYRQDPGLGLRLIYFSYDVKMKEKGDIPEGYSVSREKKERFSLILESASTNQTSMYLCASSSQQGMNEQFFGPGTRLTVL.

This clone was observed a handful of times. The chain employs TRBV19 and TRBJ2-2; 8 positions match TRBD1. Germline lookup yields CDR1 LNHDA and CDR2 SQIVND (reference sequence). The CDR3 spans 15 residues. V lost 8 bases and J lost 5; bases outside the gene matches: 10. The CDR3 is CASRGAGGWTGELFF. CDR3 in DNA: TGTGCCAGTCGGGGTGCAGGGGGCTGGACCGGGGAGCTGTTTTTT.

The chain's CDR3 is CASSRTGAGYGYTF. CDR3 bases: TGTGCCAGCAGCCGTACGGGAGCAGGGTATGGCTACACCTTC. The chain recombines TRBV5-4 with TRBJ1-2; tentative D call: TRBD1 (5 bases). The germline V gene has CDR1 SGHNT and CDR2 YYREEE (reference sequence). This CDR3 comprises 14 residues. Trimming removed 4 bases from V and 5 bases from J, with 15 bases in between.

The chain combines TRBV23-1 with TRBJ1-3, with D maybe TRBD1 (5 bases). TRBV23-1 is assigned to the ORF class and has an uncertain function. This CDR3 has 17 amino acids. V was pared by 8 bases and J by 8 bases, with 28 bases between. CDR3 amino acids: CASGCQPTRGSTDTIYF. The DNA for the CDR3 is TGCGCCAGCGGTTGCCAGCCCACCCGGGGGTCAACGGACACCATATATTTT.

In its sample, this clone was seen a few times. Other DNA sequences in this specimen translate into the identical CDR3. V usage is TRBV29-1 and J usage is TRBJ2-1; no reliable D call. This CDR3 has 10 residues. CDR1 and CDR2 from the germline V gene are SQVTM and ANQGSEA. Trimming removed 4 bases from V and 5 bases from J, with 3 bases in between. The CDR3 sequence is CSVGDNEQFF. The CDR3 nucleotides read TGCAGCGTTGGAGACAATGAGCAGTTCTTC.

This chain links TRBV30 with TRBJ2-5; the D gene could be TRBD1 or TRBD2 (5 bases each). Germline CDR1 reads GTSNPN; CDR2 reads SVGIG (reference sequence). The V end lost 2 bases, the J end lost 4 bases, and 26 bases lay between the germline ends. CDR3 length: 18 amino acids. The CDR3 spells CAWSLPTPGTTLVETQYF. The CDR3 DNA follows: TGTGCCTGGAGTCTTCCTACCCCCGGGACGACTCTGGTAGAGACCCAGTACTTC.

This clone was seen only a few times. The chain joins TRBV30 to TRBJ2-3, with unresolved D. Per germline, CDR1 GTSNPN and CDR2 SVGIG (reference sequence). This CDR3 region has 15 residues. Trimming took 0 bases from V and 3 from J, leaving 13 bases between them. CDR3 sequence: CAWSVGQPGTDTQYF. CDR3 bases: TGTGCCTGGAGTGTAGGCCAGCCTGGAACAGATACGCAGTATTTT.

This clone was seen only a few times. This chain uses TRBV29-1 with TRBJ1-2; maybe TRBD1 (5 bases). The CDR3 sequence is 13 residues long. Per the germline V gene, CDR1 is SQVTM and CDR2 is ANQGSEA. V was cut by 1 base and J by 6 bases, with 12 bases left in between. The CDR3 protein is CSVEVGRGHGYTF. For the CDR3, the DNA is TGCAGCGTTGAAGTTGGTAGGGGACATGGCTACACCTTC.

The chain employs TRBV29-1 and TRBJ2-5, with TRBD2 as a possible D gene (6 bases). Trimming removed 3 bases at V and 3 bases at J, with 14 bases between. The germline V gene has CDR1 SQVTM and CDR2 ANQGSEA. The CDR3 spans 14 residues. The CDR3 is CSVDSLEGEETQYF. In DNA, the CDR3 is TGCAGCGTTGACTCTTTGGAGGGCGAAGAGACCCAGTACTTC.

Details on this clone: The same CDR3 arises from other DNA sequences in this sample as well. The chain has TRBV29-1 and TRBJ2-5; D perhaps matches TRBD1 (6 bases). Per the germline V gene, CDR1 is SQVTM and CDR2 is ANQGSEA. The V end was cut by 2 bases, the J end by 4 bases, with 8 bases between. This CDR3 has 12 amino acids. The CDR3 DNA reads TGCAGCGTTGAAAAAGGGGGAGAGACCCAGTACTTC. It encodes CSVEKGGETQYF.

As DNA, the CDR3 is TGCGCCAGCAGCTTGCAGGCGGGGCAAGAGACCCAGTACTTC. Translated: CASSLQAGQETQYF. This chain connects TRBV5-1 to TRBJ2-5; D is possibly TRBD2 (6 bases). Deletions cut 1 base from V and 2 bases from J, with 9 bases between. The CDR3 extends over 14 amino acids. CDR1 is SGHRS, CDR2 YFSETQ, per germline.

The gene calls are TRBV7-3 and TRBJ2-7; D may be TRBD2 (6 bases). V was trimmed by 2 bases and J by 2 bases, leaving 7 bases between them. The CDR3 has 13 amino acids. The germline gives CDR1 SGHTA, CDR2 FQGTGA. The CDR3: CASSLAGTYEQYF. The CDR3 DNA is TGTGCCAGCAGCTTAGCGGGGACCTACGAGCAGTACTTC.

The V gene is TRBV5-1, the J gene TRBJ2-5, with 12 bases lining up with TRBD2. Germline CDR1 is SGHRS and CDR2 is YFSETQ. There are 15 residues in the CDR3. With V trimmed by 6 bases and J by 1 base, 4 bases remained unmatched. The CDR3 protein is CASTTSGSLQETQYF. Here the CDR3 DNA reads TGCGCCAGCACGACTAGCGGGAGTCTCCAAGAGACCCAGTACTTC.

This clone appeared a few times. V usage is TRBV7-2 and J usage is TRBJ1-2; 10 positions match TRBD1. CDR3 size: 14 residues. The V segment lost 2 bases and the J segment 6 bases; nucleotides outside the gene matches: 3. Looked up from germline, CDR1 is SGHTA and CDR2 is FQGNSA. CDR3 residues: CASSLRQGADGYTF. In DNA, the CDR3 is TGTGCCAGCAGCTTAAGACAGGGGGCGGATGGCTACACCTTC.

The V gene is TRBV29-1, the J gene TRBJ1-4, with a possible D match to TRBD1 (6 bases). CDR1 is SQVTM, CDR2 ANQGSEA, per germline. The length of the CDR3 is 17 residues. V dropped 4 bases and J dropped 0 bases, with 18 bases sitting between them. The CDR3 nucleotides read TGCAGCGTTGGGGACACAAAGGTTACGGCAACTAATGAAAAACTGTTTTTT. Translation: CSVGDTKVTATNEKLFF.